A single sample gave rise to the 17 T cell receptor beta chains below, sequenced in a study of cytomegalovirus exposure and HLA in healthy donors. The PCR contained 60 Vbeta and 13 Jbeta primers. Some clones are missing from TCRdb's copy, which holds only in-frame ones; the method was immunoSEQ multiplex PCR. This table holds 100,000 to 150,000 clones, roughly 17% found once. The source material was PBMCs. All receptors come from a female donor in good health and CMV-seropositive.

The chain couples TRBV7-9 to TRBJ2-3; maybe TRBD1 (5 bases). V was shortened by 3 bases and J by 4 bases, with 11 bases between the two germline ends. The CDR3 sequence is 14 residues long. Looked up from germline, CDR1 is SEHNR and CDR2 is FQNEAQ (reference sequence). The CDR3, as DNA: TGTGCCAGCAGCTTCCATGGGGCGGCAGATACGCAGTATTTT. It specifies CASSFHGAADTQYF.

The chain combines TRBV4-1 with TRBJ1-4, with TRBD1 identical over 9 bases. Trimming at V came to 4 bases and at J to 7 bases, leaving 7 bases not matched to a gene. Germline V gene lookup returns CDR1 MGHRA and CDR2 YSYEKL. CDR3 length: 15 residues. The DNA for the CDR3 is TGCGCCAGCAGCCCCACAGGGGGCGCGGGTGAAAAACTGTTTTTT. It specifies CASSPTGGAGEKLFF.

The chain joins TRBV30 to TRBJ1-1; 8 bases are a match to TRBD1. Germline loops: CDR1 GTSNPN, CDR2 SVGIG (reference sequence). V shed 2 bases, J shed 7 bases, and the junction held 6 bases outside the gene matches. The CDR3 contains 13 residues. The CDR3, as DNA: TGTGCCTGGAGTTTGGGACAGGAGCTTGAAGCTTTCTTT. It encodes CAWSLGQELEAFF.

This clone was picked up a small number of times. This chain links TRBV5-4 with TRBJ1-1; no reliable D call. Trimming removed 0 bases at V and 1 base at J, with 10 bases between. The CDR3 loop spans 15 amino acids. Germline V gene lookup returns CDR1 SGHNT and CDR2 YYREEE (reference sequence). CDR3 residues: CASSLESGRNTEAFF. In DNA, the CDR3 is TGTGCCAGCAGCTTGGAGAGCGGAAGGAACACTGAAGCTTTCTTT.

The rearrangement uses TRBV2 and TRBJ1-3, with a possible D match to TRBD1 (5 bases). The CDR3 is 18 amino acids. Germline V gives CDR1 SNHLY, CDR2 FYNNEI. Trimming cost V 6 bases and J 4 bases, with 25 bases left between them. The CDR3 DNA is TGTGCCAGCAGGTACTCTGGGGGGAGAGTCTCTGCGGGAAACACCATATATTTT. Protein product: CASRYSGGRVSAGNTIYF.

This clone was recorded a few times. CDR3 sequence: CASSLSLAVETQYF. CDR3 nucleotides: TGCGCCAGCAGCTTGTCACTAGCGGTCGAGACCCAGTACTTC. The chain joins TRBV5-1 to TRBJ2-5, with 8 bases matching TRBD2. The CDR3 is made up of 14 amino acids. Trimming cost V 1 base and J 5 bases; bases outside gene matches: 4. Per the germline V gene, CDR1 is SGHRS and CDR2 is YFSETQ.

In its sample, this clone was seen a few times. The rearrangement links TRBV18 to TRBJ1-5, with 8 bases lining up with TRBD1. The CDR3 runs 14 residues. CDR1 is KGHSH and CDR2 is LQKENI in the germline V gene. V was clipped by 5 bases and J by 6 bases; unmatched bases: 6. CDR3 nucleotide sequence: TGTGCCAGCTCATCAGGGGGCGCAGGTCAGCCCCAGCATTTT. Protein sequence: CASSSGGAGQPQHF.

The sample holds a few counts of this clone. This chain connects TRBV4-2 to TRBJ1-3; 8 bases fit TRBD1. V shed 2 bases, J shed 2 bases, and the junction held 5 bases outside the gene matches. The germline gives CDR1 LGHNA, CDR2 YNFKEQ. CDR3 length equals 16 residues. CDR3 region: CASSQPPGGTGNTIYF. The DNA for the CDR3 is TGTGCCAGCAGCCAACCCCCAGGGGGCACTGGAAACACCATATATTTT.

This clone was seen only a few times. The rearrangement links TRBV6-5 to TRBJ2-5; 7 nucleotides align to TRBD2. The germline V gene has CDR1 MNHEY and CDR2 SVGAGI. The CDR3 length is 13 residues. The J segment lost 5 bases and the V segment lost 10 bases, leaving 10 bases of the junction unmatched. CDR3 bases: TGTGCCACCTCTATGGGGGGGGTGGAGACCCAGTACTTC. Its translation is CATSMGGVETQYF.

V and J are TRBV4-3 and TRBJ2-1, with 8 bases matching TRBD1. Germline trimming cut 1 base from V and 5 bases from J; bases unmatched to any gene: 16. The germline V gene has CDR1 LGHNA and CDR2 YSLEER. The CDR3 totals 19 residues. The CDR3 DNA is TGCGCCAGCAGCCAAGCTTCGTGGCAGGGGGCGCCGGTGGACAATGAGCAGTTCTTC. This translates into CASSQASWQGAPVDNEQFF.

The CDR3 region has the DNA TGTGCCAGCAGCTTAAGCTACAGCTCCTACGAGCAGTACTTC. Amino acid sequence: CASSLSYSSYEQYF. The chain joins TRBV13 to TRBJ2-7; D gene unclear. This CDR3 has 14 amino acids. Germline lookup yields CDR1 PRHDT and CDR2 FYEKMQ (reference sequence). V lost 2 bases and J lost 0, with 8 bases in between.

This sequence joins TRBV2 and TRBJ2-7; TRBD1 is a possible D gene (6 bases). V was shortened by 7 bases and J by 5 bases, with 15 bases between the two germline ends. The CDR3 consists of 13 residues. CDR1 SNHLY and CDR2 FYNNEI come from the germline V gene. CDR3 protein: CASMSSRGHEQYF. The DNA for the CDR3 is TGTGCCAGCATGTCGAGCAGGGGTCACGAGCAGTACTTC.

For this clone: This sample also contains other DNA sequences that code for the same CDR3. CDR3 region: CASSFPGLAGHEQYF. DNA of the CDR3: TGTGCCAGCAGCTTCCCCGGACTAGCGGGCCATGAGCAGTACTTC. The chain employs TRBV7-2 and TRBJ2-7; 11 bases fit TRBD2. The length of the CDR3 is 15 residues. Trimming removed 3 bases from V and 7 bases from J; junction bases left unmatched: 8. Germline V gene data show CDR1 as SGHTA and CDR2 as FQGNSA.

The chain is built from TRBV7-7 and TRBJ2-5; weak D call: TRBD2 (6 bases). The CDR3 has 16 residues. Germline V gene sequence: CDR1 SSHAT, CDR2 FNYEAQ (reference sequence). V lost 5 bases, J lost 0 bases, and 16 bases lay in between. The CDR3 sequence: CASSPRAGTYQETQYF. CDR3 DNA sequence: TGTGCCAGCAGCCCCCGTGCGGGGACGTACCAAGAGACCCAGTACTTC.

This rearrangement joins TRBV19 to TRBJ2-7; the match to TRBD2 covers 11 bases. V lost 9 bases to trimming and J lost 4 bases; unmatched junction nucleotides: 11. CDR3 size: 15 residues. Germline CDR1 and CDR2: LNHDA and SQIVND (reference sequence). For the CDR3, the DNA is TGTGCCAGAGGGATCGGGCTAGCGGGGGGTTACGAGCAGTACTTC. The encoded protein is CARGIGLAGGYEQYF. The entire variable domain, with the rest obtained from reference TRBV19 and TRBJ2-7, is as follows: DGGITQSPKYLFRKEGQNVTLSCEQNLNHDAMYWYRQDPGQGLRLIYYSQIVNDFQKGDIAEGYSVSREKKESFPLTVTSAQKNPTAFYLCARGIGLAGGYEQYFGPGTRLTVT.

Concerning this clone itself: This sample also contains other DNA sequences that code for the same CDR3. This chain connects TRBV27 to TRBJ1-1; no firm D call. The CDR3 loop spans 13 amino acids. Germline V gene sequence: CDR1 MNHEY, CDR2 SMNVEV (reference sequence). Trimming left V 3 bases short and J 2 bases short, with 7 bases between. Here the CDR3 reads CASSFPGNTEAFF. The CDR3 nucleotides are TGTGCCAGCAGTTTCCCGGGAAACACTGAAGCTTTCTTT.

The rearrangement links TRBV4-3 to TRBJ1-4; maybe TRBD1 (6 bases). The CDR3 contains 15 residues. The V gene's germline CDR1 is LGHNA and CDR2 YSLEER. Trimming stripped 0 bases from V and 6 bases from J, with 11 bases between. In nucleotides, the CDR3 is TGCGCCAGCAGCCAAGACAGGGGCTTCTATGAAAAACTGTTTTTT. Protein sequence: CASSQDRGFYEKLFF.